This entry is about one TCR beta chain. No antigen is known for it. This sample stems from a study of T-cell memory formation after mild COVID-19. Each CDR3 protein gets one entry after TCRdb re-called the 5' RACE reads with MiXCR. The table shows approximately 500,000 distinct CDR3 sequences, with around a quarter occurring only once. Study results and limitations: Some SARS-CoV-2-responding clones were already detected in memory before infection.

Sequencing used PBMCs or a T cell subset sorted from them (not recorded which). The receptor comes from an adult woman who had mild COVID-19 (a few samples of this study predate the infection). Cell type and time point are not known.

CDR3 amino acids: CASSLSLGGTEAFF. In DNA form, the CDR3 reads TGTGCCAGCAGCTTAAGTCTAGGGGGAACTGAAGCTTTCTTT. The chain is built from TRBV7-9 and TRBJ1-1; tentative D call: TRBD1 (6 bases). The CDR3 has 14 amino acids. Germline CDR1 reads SEHNR; CDR2 reads FQNEAQ (reference sequence). Between the trimmed V and J ends, which lost 2 bases and 5 bases, there was a span of 12 bases.